These T cell receptor beta chains were read from a single sample in a study of immune evolution from preneoplasia to lung adenocarcinoma. The assay was immunoSEQ multiplex PCR, and TCRdb's table has in-frame clones only and misses some. The repertoire has several thousand clones, 75% to 80% of them found once; the top ten carry 7.9%. The sequenced sample consisted of FFPE adjacent normal lung tissue. These receptors all stem from a person aged 55-80 years with lung adenocarcinoma. The CDR3 runs from the conserved cysteine through the conserved F or W. The order of the fields is J gene, D gene, clone size, V gene, CDR3 DNA, CDR3 protein. The D gene is left open where the match is weak. Not every row has a clone size; where given, it reads once, few, many or a size class.

>TRBJ2-1|TRBD2|once|TRBV14
TGTGCCAGCAGCCAAGTAGCGGGTTACAATGAGCAGTTCTTC
CASSQVAGYNEQFF
>TRBJ1-4|TRBD1|NA|TRBV5-1
TGCGCCAGCAGCTCTATGACAGGGGGGGAAAAACTGTTTTTT
CASSSMTGGEKLFF
>TRBJ2-2|NA|NA|TRBV19
TGTGCCAGTAGTGCCGACTATCCCACCGGGGAGCTGTTTTTT
CASSADYPTGELFF
>TRBJ2-3|NA|NA|TRBV5-1
TGCGCCAGCAGCTTGGTTCGGACAGCTTTAAGCACAGATACGCAGTATTTT
CASSLVRTALSTDTQYF
>TRBJ1-1|NA|NA|TRBV10-3
TGTGCCATCAGTGAGGGACAACGGAACACTGAAGCTTTCTTT
CAISEGQRNTEAFF
>TRBJ2-1|TRBD2|NA|TRBV7-3
TGTGCCAGCAGCCCCGGGACTAGCGATTACAATGAGCAGTTCTTC
CASSPGTSDYNEQFF
>TRBJ2-5|TRBD2|NA|TRBV7-2
TGTGCCAGCAGCCTGGGACTAGCGGGAGACCAAGAGACCCAGTACTTC
CASSLGLAGDQETQYF
>TRBJ2-2|TRBD2|NA|TRBV5-1
TGCGCCAGCAGCTTGGTAGCGGGAGAAACCGGGGAGCTGTTTTTT
CASSLVAGETGELFF
>TRBJ1-1|NA|NA|TRBV11-2
TGTGCCAGCAGATTCACCGGGGCAGACACTGAAGCTTTCTTT
CASRFTGADTEAFF
>TRBJ2-7|NA|NA|TRBV11-2
TGTGCCAGCAGCGATCCCGGGCTAGTCCACTACGAGCAGTACTTC
CASSDPGLVHYEQYF
>TRBJ2-1|NA|once|TRBV5-1
TGCGCCAGCAGCTATATTCCAAAGCTGAACAATGAGCAGTTCTTC
CASSYIPKLNNEQFF
>TRBJ2-7|TRBD2|NA|TRBV4-2
TGTGCCAGCAGCCAAGATAAAGGGAGCGGGGGTTCCTACGAGCAGTACTTC
CASSQDKGSGGSYEQYF
>TRBJ2-5|TRBD1|NA|TRBV5-1
TGCGCCAGCAGCTTCGAAACACTGACAGGGATGGAGACCCAGTACTTC
CASSFETLTGMETQYF
>TRBJ2-7|NA|NA|TRBV6-6
TGTGCCAGCAGTTCCGACCGGCGGGACGAGCAGTACTTC
CASSSDRRDEQYF
>TRBJ1-1|TRBD1|NA|TRBV5-6
TGTGCCAGCGTTCTTTACCCGGGACAGGCGATTGAAGCTTTCTTT
CASVLYPGQAIEAFF
>TRBJ1-1|NA|NA|TRBV2
TGTGCCGGAAAGGACCTCTCCACTGAAGCTTTCTTT
CAGKDLSTEAFF
>TRBJ2-1|NA|NA|TRBV19
TGTGCCAGTAGTTTCACTAGATACTCCTACAATGAGCAGTTCTTC
CASSFTRYSYNEQFF
>TRBJ1-5|NA|NA|TRBV2
TGTGCCAGCAGAGGGGATAGCAATCAGCCCCAGCATTTT
CASRGDSNQPQHF
>TRBJ1-1|TRBD1|few|TRBV5-4
TGTGCCAGCAGCTTGGCCCCGGGACAGGGGAACACTGAAGCTTTCTTT
CASSLAPGQGNTEAFF
>TRBJ2-1|TRBD1|NA|TRBV18
TGTGCCAGCTCACCGTTGGTCGCGGGACAGGGATCCTATAATGAGCAGTTCTTC
CASSPLVAGQGSYNEQFF
>TRBJ1-2|TRBD1|NA|TRBV5-1
TGCGCCAGTAGAGCACAGGGGGCTGTAAACTATGGCTACACCTTC
CASRAQGAVNYGYTF
>TRBJ2-7|TRBD2|once|TRBV27
TGTGCCAGCAGTTTTCGGGAGGGGGAGTACGAGCAGTACTTC
CASSFREGEYEQYF
>TRBJ1-1|NA|NA|TRBV7-9
TGTGCCAGCAGCCGAGACCTTGACAGGTTGATTAAGAACACTGAAGCTTTCTTT
CASSRDLDRLIKNTEAFF
>TRBJ2-2|NA|NA|TRBV4-1
TGCGCCAGCAGCCAACTTAGGCTGAACACCGGGGAGCTGTTTTTT
CASSQLRLNTGELFF
>TRBJ2-7|NA|NA|TRBV5-1
TGCGCCAGCACCCTGGGGGGCGACTACGAGCAGTACTTC
CASTLGGDYEQYF
>TRBJ2-7|NA|NA|TRBV4-1
TGCGCCAGCAGCCACGCCGACAGGGAGGACGAGCAGTACTTC
CASSHADREDEQYF
>TRBJ2-3|TRBD2|NA|TRBV7-9
TGTGCCAGCAGCTTAGATAATAGCGGGCACACAGATACGCAGTATTTT
CASSLDNSGHTDTQYF
>TRBJ2-7|NA|NA|TRBV5-1
TGCGCCAGCAGCCCGAACAGAGCCTACGAGCAGTACTTC
CASSPNRAYEQYF
>TRBJ1-2|NA|NA|TRBV6-5
TGTGCCAGCAGTTACCAGGGGAACTATGGCTACACCTTC
CASSYQGNYGYTF
>TRBJ1-6|TRBD1|NA|TRBV5-1
TGCGCCAGCAGCTTCGACAGGGAGAATTCACCCCTCCACTTT
CASSFDRENSPLHF
>TRBJ2-5|TRBD2|NA|TRBV30
TGTGCCTGGAGTGTACGTACGGGAGGAACCCTCCAGACCCAGTACTTC
CAWSVRTGGTLQTQYF
>TRBJ1-5|NA|NA|TRBV28
TGTGCCAGCAGCCGCCTTCAAACGTCCCAGCATTTT
CASSRLQTSQHF
>TRBJ2-3|NA|once|TRBV2
TGTGCCAGCATGGGTGGATACACAGATACGCAGTATTTT
CASMGGYTDTQYF
>TRBJ1-4|NA|NA|TRBV25-1
TGTGCCAGCAAGTATGGGTCGGATGAAAAACTGTTTTTT
CASKYGSDEKLFF
>TRBJ1-2|TRBD1|NA|TRBV5-1
TGCGCCAGCAGCCTAGGACAGGGCAACTATGGCTACACCTTC
CASSLGQGNYGYTF
>TRBJ2-1|NA|NA|TRBV7-3
TGTGCCAGCAGTATCAGCTCCTACAATGAGCAGTTCTTC
CASSISSYNEQFF
>TRBJ2-7|NA|NA|TRBV6-5
TGTGCCAGCAGCAGTTTTTACGAGCAGTACTTC
CASSSFYEQYF
>TRBJ2-3|NA|NA|TRBV6-6
TGTGCCAGCGGAAGAGGAGTGGCGCAGTATTTT
CASGRGVAQYF
>TRBJ1-4|NA|NA|TRBV7-8
TGTGCCAGCAGCTTAGGGACGGGCAGTAATGAAAAACTGTTTTTT
CASSLGTGSNEKLFF
>TRBJ1-1|NA|few|TRBV6-5
TGTGCCAGCACCATGGGGGGCGACGCCACTGAAGCTTTCTTT
CASTMGGDATEAFF
>TRBJ1-2|NA|NA|TRBV6-6
TGTGCCAGCAGTTACTTATCGGGCAGGGAGGGGGATGGCTACACCTTC
CASSYLSGREGDGYTF
>TRBJ2-2|NA|NA|TRBV7-6
TGTGCCAGCAGAACTACCGGGGAGCTGTTTTTT
CASRTTGELFF